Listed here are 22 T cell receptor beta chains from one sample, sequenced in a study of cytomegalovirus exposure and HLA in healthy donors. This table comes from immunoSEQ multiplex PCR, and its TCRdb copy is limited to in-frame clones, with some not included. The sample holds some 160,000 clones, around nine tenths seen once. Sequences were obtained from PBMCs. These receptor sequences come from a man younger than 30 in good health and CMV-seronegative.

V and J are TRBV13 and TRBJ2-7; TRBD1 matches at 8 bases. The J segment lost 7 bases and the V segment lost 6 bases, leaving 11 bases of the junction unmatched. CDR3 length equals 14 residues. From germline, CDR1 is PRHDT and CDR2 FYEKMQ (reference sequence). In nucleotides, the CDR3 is TGTGCCAGCAGTTCTAGGACAGGGACGAGTGAGCAGTACGTC. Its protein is CASSSRTGTSEQYV.

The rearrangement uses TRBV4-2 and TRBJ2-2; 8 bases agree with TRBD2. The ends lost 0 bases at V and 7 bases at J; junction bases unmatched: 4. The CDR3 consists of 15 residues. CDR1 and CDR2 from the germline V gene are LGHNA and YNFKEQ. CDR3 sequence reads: CASSQDAGGVGELFF. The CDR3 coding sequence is TGTGCCAGCAGCCAAGACGCGGGGGGTGTCGGGGAGCTGTTTTTT.

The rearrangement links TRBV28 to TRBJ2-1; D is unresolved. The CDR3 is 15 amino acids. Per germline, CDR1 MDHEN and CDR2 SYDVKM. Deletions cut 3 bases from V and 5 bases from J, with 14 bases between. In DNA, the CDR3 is TGTGCCAGCAGTTTCTATCCGTTACCGGACAATGAGCAGTTCTTC. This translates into CASSFYPLPDNEQFF. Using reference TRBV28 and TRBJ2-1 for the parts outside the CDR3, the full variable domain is DVKVTQSSRYLVKRTGEKVFLECVQDMDHENMFWYRQDPGLGLRLIYFSYDVKMKEKGDIPEGYSVSREKKERFSLILESASTNQTSMYLCASSFYPLPDNEQFFGPGTRLTVL.

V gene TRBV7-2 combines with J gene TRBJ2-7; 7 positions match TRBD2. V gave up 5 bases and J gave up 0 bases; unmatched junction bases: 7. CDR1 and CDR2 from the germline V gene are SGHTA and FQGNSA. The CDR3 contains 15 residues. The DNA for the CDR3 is TGTGCCAGCAGCCTCGGACGGGGGGTCTCCTACGAGCAGTACTTC. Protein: CASSLGRGVSYEQYF.

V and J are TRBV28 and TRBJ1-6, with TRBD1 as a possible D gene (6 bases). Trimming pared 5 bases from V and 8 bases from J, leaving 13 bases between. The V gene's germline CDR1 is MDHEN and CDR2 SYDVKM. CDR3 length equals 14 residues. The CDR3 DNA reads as TGTGCCAGCAGTCAAGGGACAAGGGATTCACCCCTCCACTTT. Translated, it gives CASSQGTRDSPLHF.

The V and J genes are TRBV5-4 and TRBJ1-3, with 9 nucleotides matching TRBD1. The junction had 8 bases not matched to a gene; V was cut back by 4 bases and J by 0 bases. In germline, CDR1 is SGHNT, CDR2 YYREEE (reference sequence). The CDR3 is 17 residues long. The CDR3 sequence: CASSLDRGMLSGNTIYF. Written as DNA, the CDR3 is TGTGCCAGCAGCCTGGACAGGGGTATGCTCTCTGGAAACACCATATATTTT.

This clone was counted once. This chain's CDR3 is CASSLFGRGSPNQPQHF. The CDR3 DNA sequence: TGTGCCAGCAGCTTGTTTGGCAGGGGGTCCCCCAATCAGCCCCAGCATTTT. This chain uses TRBV5-6 with TRBJ1-5, with 7 nucleotides matching TRBD1. CDR1 is SGHDT, CDR2 YYEEEE, per germline. The CDR3 extends over 17 amino acids. The V and J ends lost 1 base and 3 bases, in that order; junction bases with no gene match: 10.

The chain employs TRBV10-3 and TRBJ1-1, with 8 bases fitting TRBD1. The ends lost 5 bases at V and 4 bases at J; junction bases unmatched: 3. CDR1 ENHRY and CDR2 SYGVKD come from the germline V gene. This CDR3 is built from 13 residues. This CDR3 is CAISPGTGTEAFF. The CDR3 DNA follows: TGTGCCATCAGTCCCGGGACAGGCACTGAAGCTTTCTTT.

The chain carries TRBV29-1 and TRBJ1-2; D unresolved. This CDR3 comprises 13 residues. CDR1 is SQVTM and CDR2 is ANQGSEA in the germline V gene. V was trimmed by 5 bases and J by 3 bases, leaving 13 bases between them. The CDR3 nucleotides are TGCAGCGTTTATGTCGGAGGGCACTATGGCTACACCTTC. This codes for CSVYVGGHYGYTF.

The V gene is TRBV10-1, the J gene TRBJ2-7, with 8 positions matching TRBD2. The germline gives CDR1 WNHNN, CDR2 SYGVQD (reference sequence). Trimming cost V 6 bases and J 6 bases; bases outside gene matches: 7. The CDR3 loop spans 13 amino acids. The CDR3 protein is CASSAAGGPEQYV. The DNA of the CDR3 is TGCGCCAGCAGCGCCGCGGGGGGTCCCGAGCAGTACGTC.

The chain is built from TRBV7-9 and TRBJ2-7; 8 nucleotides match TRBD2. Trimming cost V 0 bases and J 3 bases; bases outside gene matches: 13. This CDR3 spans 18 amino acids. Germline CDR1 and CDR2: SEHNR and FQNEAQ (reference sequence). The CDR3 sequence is CASSLALSGGRDVYEQYF. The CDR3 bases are TGTGCCAGCAGCTTAGCGCTGTCGGGGGGGCGAGATGTCTACGAGCAGTACTTC.

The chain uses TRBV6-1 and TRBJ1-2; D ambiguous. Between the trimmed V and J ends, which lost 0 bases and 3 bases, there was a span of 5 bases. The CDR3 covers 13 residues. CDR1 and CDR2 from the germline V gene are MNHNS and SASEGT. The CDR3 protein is CASSEAAYYGYTF. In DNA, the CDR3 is TGTGCCAGCAGTGAAGCGGCCTACTATGGCTACACCTTC.

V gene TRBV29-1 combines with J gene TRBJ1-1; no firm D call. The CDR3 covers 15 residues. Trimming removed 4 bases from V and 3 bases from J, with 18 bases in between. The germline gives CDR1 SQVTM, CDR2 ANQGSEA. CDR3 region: CSVVLSSPVDTEAFF. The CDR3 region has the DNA TGCAGCGTTGTCTTGTCTAGTCCGGTGGACACTGAAGCTTTCTTT.

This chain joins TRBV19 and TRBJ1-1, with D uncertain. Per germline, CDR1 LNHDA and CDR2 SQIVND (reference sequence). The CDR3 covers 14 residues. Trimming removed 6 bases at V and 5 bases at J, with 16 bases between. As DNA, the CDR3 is TGTGCCAGTAGCCCCCGGAGGGCGGGAACTGAAGCTTTCTTT. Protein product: CASSPRRAGTEAFF. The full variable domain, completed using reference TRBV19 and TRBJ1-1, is DGGITQSPKYLFRKEGQNVTLSCEQNLNHDAMYWYRQDPGQGLRLIYYSQIVNDFQKGDIAEGYSVSREKKESFPLTVTSAQKNPTAFYLCASSPRRAGTEAFFGQGTRLTVV.

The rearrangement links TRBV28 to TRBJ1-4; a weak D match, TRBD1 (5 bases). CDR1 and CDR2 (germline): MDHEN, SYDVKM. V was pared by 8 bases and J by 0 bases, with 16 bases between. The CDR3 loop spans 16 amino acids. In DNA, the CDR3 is TGTGCCAGCCTAGGATCCGGGGGGACAACTAATGAAAAACTGTTTTTT. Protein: CASLGSGGTTNEKLFF.

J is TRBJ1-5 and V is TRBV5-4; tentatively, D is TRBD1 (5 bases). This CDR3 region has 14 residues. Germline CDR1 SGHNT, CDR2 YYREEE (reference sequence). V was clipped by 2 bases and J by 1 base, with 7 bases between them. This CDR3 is CASSFRGSNQPQHF. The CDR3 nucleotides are TGTGCCAGCAGCTTTAGGGGAAGCAATCAGCCCCAGCATTTT.

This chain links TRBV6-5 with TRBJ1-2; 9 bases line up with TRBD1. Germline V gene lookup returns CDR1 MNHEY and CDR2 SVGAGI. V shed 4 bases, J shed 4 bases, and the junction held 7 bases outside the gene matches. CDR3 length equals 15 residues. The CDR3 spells CASSSGQGPIYGYTF. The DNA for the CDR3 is TGTGCCAGCAGTTCGGGACAGGGACCAATCTATGGCTACACCTTC.

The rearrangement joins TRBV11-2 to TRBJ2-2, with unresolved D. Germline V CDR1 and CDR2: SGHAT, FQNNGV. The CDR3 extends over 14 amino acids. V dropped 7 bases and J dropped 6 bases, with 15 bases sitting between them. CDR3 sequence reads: CASTSLQKAGELFF. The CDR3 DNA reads TGTGCCAGCACCTCCCTACAGAAGGCCGGGGAGCTGTTTTTT.

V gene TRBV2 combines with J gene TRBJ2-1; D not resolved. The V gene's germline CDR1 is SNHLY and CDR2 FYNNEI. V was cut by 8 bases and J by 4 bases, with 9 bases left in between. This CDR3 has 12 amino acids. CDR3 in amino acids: CASHPGYNEQFF. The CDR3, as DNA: TGTGCCAGCCATCCCGGGTACAATGAGCAGTTCTTC.

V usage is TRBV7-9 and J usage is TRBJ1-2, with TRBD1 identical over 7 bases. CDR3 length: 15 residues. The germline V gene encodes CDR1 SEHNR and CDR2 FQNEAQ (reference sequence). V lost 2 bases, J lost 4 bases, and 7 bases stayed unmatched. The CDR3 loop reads CASSLQGQSLYGYTF. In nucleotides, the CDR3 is TGTGCCAGCAGCTTACAGGGACAGTCCCTCTATGGCTACACCTTC. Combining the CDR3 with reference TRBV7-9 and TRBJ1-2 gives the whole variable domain DTGVSQNPRHKITKRGQNVTFRCDPISEHNRLYWYRQTLGQGPEFLTYFQNEAQLEKSRLLSDRFSAERPKGSFSTLEIQRTEQGDSAMYLCASSLQGQSLYGYTFGSGTRLTVV.

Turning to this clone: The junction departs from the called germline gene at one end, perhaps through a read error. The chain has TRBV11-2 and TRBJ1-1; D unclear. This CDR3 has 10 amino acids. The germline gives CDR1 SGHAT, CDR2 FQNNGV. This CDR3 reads CASLDLSALF. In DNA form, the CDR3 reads TGTGCCAGCCTGGATTTGAGCGCACTTTTT. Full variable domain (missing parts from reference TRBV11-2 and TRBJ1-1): EAGVAQSPRYKIIEKRQSVAFWCNPISGHATLYWYQQILGQGPKLLIQFQNNGVVDDSQLPKDRFSAERLKGVDSTLKIQPAKLEDSAVYLCASLDLSALFGQGTRLTVV.

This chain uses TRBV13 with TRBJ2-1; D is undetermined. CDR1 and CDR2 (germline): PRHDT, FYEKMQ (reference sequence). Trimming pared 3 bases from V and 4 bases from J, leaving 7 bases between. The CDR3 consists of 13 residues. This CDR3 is CASSFTAYNEQFF. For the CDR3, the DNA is TGTGCCAGCAGCTTTACAGCTTACAATGAGCAGTTCTTC.